These 18 T cell receptor beta chains originate from one sample sequenced in a study of post-analysis software for immune sequencing data. Study-level points and caveats: Elevated frequency relative to controls characterized roughly 5 TRBV segments in patients, TRBV5-6, TRBV5-1 and TRBV20-1 among them.

Unique molecular identifiers featured in each of the TCR beta cDNA libraries. One entry per CDR3 protein results from TCRdb running MiXCR on the PCR reads. The repertoire has 800,000 to 950,000 distinct CDR3 sequences, roughly 50% of them found once; the top ten carry roughly 4.4%. These receptors' targets are unknown. The specimen sequenced was blood. These receptors were obtained from a girl between 5 and 17 years old with multiple sclerosis.

V and J are TRBV6-5 and TRBJ2-7; 7 bases align to TRBD1. The germline V gene encodes CDR1 MNHEY and CDR2 SVGAGI. The CDR3 loop spans 15 amino acids. Trimming removed 2 bases from V and 0 bases from J; junction bases left unmatched: 4. The CDR3 spells CASSYHRDSSYEQYF. CDR3 nucleotide sequence: TGTGCCAGCAGTTACCACCGGGACAGCTCCTACGAGCAGTACTTC.

The rearrangement joins TRBV5-6 to TRBJ2-7; 9 bases agree with TRBD1. The CDR3 is 15 amino acids. Trimming removed 2 bases from V and 5 bases from J; junction bases left unmatched: 8. Germline CDR1 and CDR2: SGHDT and YYEEEE. The CDR3 here is CASSFRGTGFHEQYF. The CDR3 coding sequence is TGTGCCAGCAGCTTCCGTGGGACAGGGTTTCACGAGCAGTACTTC.

The chain recombines TRBV4-1 with TRBJ2-5; perhaps D is TRBD1 or TRBD2 (5 bases each). There are 15 residues in the CDR3. The germline CDR1 and CDR2 sequences are MGHRA and YSYEKL. V lost 1 base, J lost 5 bases, and 14 bases lay in between. The CDR3 spells CASSQAWLGVETQYF. The CDR3 region has the DNA TGCGCCAGCAGCCAAGCTTGGCTGGGGGTTGAGACCCAGTACTTC.

This clonotype was seen a handful of times. The chain links TRBV9 to TRBJ2-7; no firm D call. Deletions cut 4 bases from V and 3 bases from J, with 26 bases between. Germline CDR1 reads SGDLS; CDR2 reads YYNGEE. CDR3 length equals 18 residues. The CDR3 reads CASSPRSGLGLLYYEQYF. DNA of the CDR3: TGTGCCAGCAGCCCCCGATCTGGGTTAGGGCTCCTCTACTACGAGCAGTACTTC.

This chain uses TRBV10-3 with TRBJ2-3; 8 bases line up with TRBD1. Germline trimming cut 2 bases from V and 4 bases from J; bases unmatched to any gene: 8. The CDR3 length is 16 residues. Looked up from germline, CDR1 is ENHRY and CDR2 is SYGVKD. In DNA, the CDR3 is TGTGCCATCAGTGAGGAGCGGCCAGGGGGCGCAGATACGCAGTATTTT. Translation gives CAISEERPGGADTQYF.

There are a few counts of this clonotype. The genes are TRBV6-4 and TRBJ2-1; 9 nucleotides agree with TRBD2. CDR1 and CDR2 from the germline V gene are MRHNA and SNTAGT. This CDR3 region has 14 residues. V lost 2 bases and J lost 6; bases outside the gene matches: 2. The CDR3 coding sequence is TGTGCCAGCAGTGACGGGACTAGCTCCAATGAGCAGTTCTTC. Amino acids: CASSDGTSSNEQFF.

This clonotype came up a few times. The rearrangement links TRBV12-3 or TRBV12-4 to TRBJ1-5; no reliable D call. The CDR3 is made up of 11 amino acids. Trimming stripped 1 base from V and 11 bases from J, with 6 bases between. In nucleotides, the CDR3 is TGTGCCAGCAGTTTAGGCGAAGCCCAGCATTTT. Encoded protein: CASSLGEAQHF.

The genes are TRBV20-1 and TRBJ2-5, with 9 bases lining up with TRBD1. Germline V gene data show CDR1 as DFQATT and CDR2 as SNEGSKA (reference sequence). The CDR3 extends over 13 amino acids. The V segment lost 5 bases and the J segment 3 bases; nucleotides outside the gene matches: 4. The DNA of the CDR3 is TGCAGTGCTCCCACAGGGGGCGAAGAGACCCAGTACTTC. Its protein product is CSAPTGGEETQYF.

DNA of the CDR3: TGTGCTAGTGGCCCGCTAAGACAGACGGAAGAGACCCAGTACTTC. Its protein product is CASGPLRQTEETQYF. The chain couples TRBV12-5 to TRBJ2-5, with D perhaps TRBD1 (5 bases). This CDR3 contains 15 residues. Germline lookup yields CDR1 LGHNT and CDR2 FRNRAP. V was pared by 6 bases and J by 3 bases, with 17 bases between.

The genes are TRBV11-2 and TRBJ2-5; 7 bases are shared with TRBD1. The closer fit of TRBJ2-7 to the DNA end suggests the J call may be wrong. Germline assignment: CDR1 SGHAT and CDR2 FQNNGV. The CDR3 runs 15 residues. This CDR3 reads CASTPYATGRYEQYF. CDR3 sequence (DNA): TGTGCCAGCACCCCTTATGCGACAGGGAGATACGAGCAGTACTTC.

This rearrangement joins TRBV9 to TRBJ2-5; 8 bases align to TRBD2. Germline V lookup: CDR1 SGDLS, CDR2 YYNGEE. With V trimmed by 1 base and J by 11 bases, 13 bases remained unmatched. This CDR3 comprises 15 residues. The CDR3 bases are TGTGCCAGCAGCGTAAAACTAGCGGTTACCCCGGGGCAGTACTTC. Its translation: CASSVKLAVTPGQYF.

Of note for this clonotype: This could be a read error, since a much larger clone is one nucleotide away. The chain joins TRBV3-1 to TRBJ2-6, with 7 bases aligning to TRBD1. CDR3 size: 15 residues. Germline CDR1 and CDR2: LGHDT and YNNKEL (reference sequence). V lost 5 bases and J lost 1; bases outside the gene matches: 2. The CDR3: CASSTQGSGANVLTF. CDR3 in DNA: TGTGCCAGCAGCACACAGGGGTCTGGGGCCAACGTCCTGACTTTC.

The chain is built from TRBV9 and TRBJ2-1; TRBD2 agrees at 7 bases. The V segment lost 2 bases and the J segment 1 base; nucleotides outside the gene matches: 3. CDR1 is SGDLS and CDR2 is YYNGEE in the germline V gene. The CDR3 runs 15 residues. The CDR3 coding sequence is TGTGCCAGCAGCGTGGGGACTAATTCCTACAATGAGCAGTTCTTC. It translates to CASSVGTNSYNEQFF.

The chain combines TRBV7-9 with TRBJ2-3; D is possibly TRBD1 (5 bases). With 0 bases removed from V and 2 bases from J, the gap between germline ends came to 9 bases. Germline-derived CDR1 and CDR2 are SEHNR and FQNEAQ (reference sequence). This CDR3 region has 15 residues. The CDR3 reads CASSLATGITDTQYF. CDR3 nucleotide sequence: TGTGCCAGCAGCTTAGCCACAGGAATCACAGATACGCAGTATTTT.

V and J are TRBV5-1 and TRBJ2-5; possible D gene TRBD2, 5 bases. V lost 0 bases and J 1 base, leaving 13 bases between the germline ends. Germline assignment: CDR1 SGHRS and CDR2 YFSETQ. This CDR3 has 16 residues. CDR3 amino acids: CASSLVAPSSQETQYF. The CDR3 coding sequence is TGCGCCAGCAGCTTGGTTGCGCCTAGCAGCCAAGAGACCCAGTACTTC.

V usage is TRBV4-1 and J usage is TRBJ1-5, with D possibly matching TRBD1 (5 bases). The germline V gene encodes CDR1 MGHRA and CDR2 YSYEKL. CDR3 length equals 15 residues. V lost 1 base to trimming and J lost 7 bases, with 14 bases between them. The CDR3 region is CASSQGDPSRQPQHF. In DNA, the CDR3 is TGCGCCAGCAGCCAAGGGGACCCCTCGCGGCAGCCCCAGCATTTT.

This clonotype was counted a few times. The V and J genes are TRBV5-1 and TRBJ2-5; no reliable D call. Germline V gene sequence: CDR1 SGHRS, CDR2 YFSETQ. V gave up 0 bases and J gave up 5 bases, with 8 bases separating them. There are 13 residues in the CDR3. The CDR3 region is CASSLAVRETQYF. The DNA of the CDR3 is TGCGCCAGCAGCTTGGCGGTGAGGGAGACCCAGTACTTC.

This clonotype was seen only once. The V and J genes are TRBV5-1 and TRBJ2-5; no reliable D call. Germline V gene lookup returns CDR1 SGHRS and CDR2 YFSETQ. This CDR3 region has 14 residues. The V and J ends lost 4 bases and 3 bases respectively, with 13 bases between them. This CDR3 is CASSLSEPKETQYF. The CDR3 nucleotides read TGCGCCAGCAGCCTCTCCGAACCCAAAGAGACCCAGTACTTC.